This is a list of T cell receptor beta chains from one sample in a study of blood T cells in healthy people across ages. TCRdb ran MiXCR on the 5' RACE reads and lists one entry per CDR3 protein. Among about 1.5 million distinct CDR3 sequences listed, roughly 43% were seen once. The sequencing input was blood. These receptors came from a woman between 18 and 30 years old in good health. The conserved cysteine and the conserved F or W are not part of the CDR3 here. D genes are given only for firm matches.

d_gene: TRBD1
v_gene: TRBV20-1
CDR3aa: SAFDRGQFNEQF

d_gene: NA
v_gene: TRBV12-3/TRBV12-4
CDR3aa: ASKPGVGSSYNEQF

d_gene: TRBD2
v_gene: TRBV28
CDR3aa: ASSSPASGDGGGQY

d_gene: NA
v_gene: TRBV19
CDR3aa: ASSIDPAQPQH

d_gene: TRBD2
v_gene: TRBV9
CDR3aa: ASSAPGGPLNEQF

d_gene: TRBD1
v_gene: TRBV29-1
CDR3aa: SVDAGTGGSEAF

d_gene: TRBD1
v_gene: TRBV7-2
CDR3aa: ASSKGQGFVHEQY

d_gene: TRBD1
v_gene: TRBV12-3/TRBV12-4
CDR3aa: ASSLLQGVTGELF

d_gene: NA
v_gene: TRBV12-3/TRBV12-4
CDR3aa: ASSATEFLYEQY

d_gene: TRBD1
v_gene: TRBV27
CDR3aa: ASSWGTGWPQH

d_gene: NA
v_gene: TRBV9
CDR3aa: ASSVQWVGEETQY

d_gene: NA
v_gene: TRBV6-1
CDR3aa: ASSVRREVRNIQY

d_gene: NA
v_gene: TRBV6-1
CDR3aa: ASGRRGLTAYEQY

d_gene: TRBD1
v_gene: TRBV7-2
CDR3aa: ASSLDRGTNSPLH

d_gene: NA
v_gene: TRBV7-8
CDR3aa: ASSLRDLSQNTEAF

d_gene: NA
v_gene: TRBV7-2
CDR3aa: TSSLREGRNEQF

d_gene: TRBD1
v_gene: TRBV2
CDR3aa: ASRYDRGREAF

d_gene: NA
v_gene: TRBV28
CDR3aa: ASSLSYGSQGYEQY

d_gene: TRBD1
v_gene: TRBV7-9
CDR3aa: ASSFSGGKTEAF

d_gene: NA
v_gene: TRBV20-1
CDR3aa: SARHRGSGGYT

d_gene: NA
v_gene: TRBV4-1
CDR3aa: ASSQARDDNSPLH

d_gene: NA
v_gene: TRBV7-2
CDR3aa: ASSLQGLGTGELF

d_gene: NA
v_gene: TRBV12-3/TRBV12-4
CDR3aa: ASSFKGYQETQY

d_gene: NA
v_gene: TRBV12-3/TRBV12-4
CDR3aa: ASSYQGFDTEAF

d_gene: TRBD1
v_gene: TRBV6-5
CDR3aa: ASSLTGGIQETQY

d_gene: TRBD2
v_gene: TRBV7-3
CDR3aa: ASSLDSGRAGEQF

d_gene: TRBD2
v_gene: TRBV7-7
CDR3aa: ASSLGGSVYNEQF

d_gene: NA
v_gene: TRBV20-1
CDR3aa: SARSLKNIQY

d_gene: NA
v_gene: TRBV10-3
CDR3aa: AIRSREDHGYT

d_gene: TRBD1
v_gene: TRBV7-2
CDR3aa: ASSRGQGFGYT

d_gene: NA
v_gene: TRBV29-1
CDR3aa: SVAGYDEQY

d_gene: TRBD2
v_gene: TRBV4-2
CDR3aa: ASSRGRERTDTQY

d_gene: NA
v_gene: TRBV5-6
CDR3aa: ASSLGGGLVQF

d_gene: NA
v_gene: TRBV12-3/TRBV12-4
CDR3aa: ASSLKGPGELF

d_gene: NA
v_gene: TRBV20-1
CDR3aa: SAQDSVDEQF

d_gene: NA
v_gene: TRBV12-3/TRBV12-4
CDR3aa: ASSLGGPGANEKLF

d_gene: NA
v_gene: TRBV28
CDR3aa: ASTGAGTANTEAF

d_gene: NA
v_gene: TRBV7-2
CDR3aa: ASSLATARNTEAF

d_gene: TRBD2
v_gene: TRBV11-2
CDR3aa: ASSSGTSGSIEQF

d_gene: NA
v_gene: TRBV27
CDR3aa: ASKSYSRYTEAF

d_gene: TRBD2
v_gene: TRBV4-3
CDR3aa: ASSQDLSSGSLDTQY

d_gene: TRBD1
v_gene: TRBV9
CDR3aa: ASSVVGGQAESYT

d_gene: NA
v_gene: TRBV3-1
CDR3aa: ASSPYRENQPQH

d_gene: NA
v_gene: TRBV3-1
CDR3aa: ASSQGPRPGELF

d_gene: TRBD1
v_gene: TRBV3-1
CDR3aa: ASSQAKTGGSNEKLF

d_gene: NA
v_gene: TRBV9
CDR3aa: TSSSNVGNTEAF

d_gene: NA
v_gene: TRBV28
CDR3aa: ASVSYSVRYNEQF

d_gene: NA
v_gene: TRBV11-2
CDR3aa: ASRAGNIQY

d_gene: NA
v_gene: TRBV4-1
CDR3aa: ASSQKGGDGYT

d_gene: NA
v_gene: TRBV3-1
CDR3aa: ASSPDYPTDTQY

d_gene: NA
v_gene: TRBV6-6
CDR3aa: ASSTPRTGELF

d_gene: NA
v_gene: TRBV4-1
CDR3aa: ASSQGFSVSSSNEQF

d_gene: TRBD2
v_gene: TRBV7-9
CDR3aa: ASSTLAGALLNEQF